What follows is one TCR beta chain and its context. What it binds is unknown. One end of the junction does not line up with germline, which may come from a read error. The sample comes from a study of OX40 agonist ivuxolimab in advanced cancers. Whole-study results and caveats: Low clonal expansion, among the lowest seen, marked partial responders at 0.1-3.0 mg/kg.

Measured with immunoSEQ multiplex PCR; TCRdb has only the in-frame clones, and not every one. The sample has 45,000 to 60,000 clones, roughly 90% seen once. This TCR derives from an adult with an advanced solid tumor such as melanoma, head and neck, liver or kidney cancer. The sample was CD4+ or CD8+ T cells sorted from blood, taken in a trial of the OX40 agonist ivuxolimab.

The CDR3: CASSQSGQGLYEQYF. The CDR3 region has the DNA TGCGCCAGCAGCCAATCGGGACAGGGGCTCTACGAGCAGTACTTC. V and J are TRBV7-3 and TRBJ2-7; 10 bases are a match to TRBD1. Germline V gene data show CDR1 as SGHTA and CDR2 as FQGTGA. This CDR3 contains 15 residues.